Below are 20 T cell receptor beta chains sequenced from a single sample in a study of blood T cell repertoires in COVID-19. The method was immunoSEQ multiplex PCR; TCRdb's version includes in-frame clones alone and lacks a portion of them. The profile shows about 260,000 clones, 80% to 90% of them singletons. Sequencing was performed on peripheral blood. These receptors came from a woman between 35 and 50 years old with acute or convalescent COVID-19.

Here the CDR3 reads CASLTSGGLSSYNEQFF. The CDR3 region has the DNA TGTGCCAGCTTAACTAGCGGGGGGCTGAGCTCCTACAATGAGCAGTTCTTC. The rearrangement uses TRBV11-2 and TRBJ2-1, with 12 bases lining up with TRBD2. The V gene end was trimmed by 8 bases and the J gene end by 0 bases; junction bases not matched to a gene: 8. Germline V CDR1 and CDR2: SGHAT, FQNNGV. The CDR3 has 17 residues.

This chain links TRBV2 with TRBJ1-3; TRBD1 matches 7 bases. This CDR3 comprises 18 residues. Unmatched junction bases numbered 20, after V lost 7 bases and J lost 5 bases. Per the germline V gene, CDR1 is SNHLY and CDR2 is FYNNEI. As DNA, the CDR3 is TGTGCCAGCAACTTTGCATCGACAGGGTCTAATTCCAGAAACACCATATATTTT. Amino acid sequence: CASNFASTGSNSRNTIYF.

The chain uses TRBV6-5 and TRBJ2-5; 9 bases map to TRBD1. Germline V gene data show CDR1 as MNHEY and CDR2 as SVGAGI. The CDR3 spans 14 residues. V trimming: 0 bases; J trimming: 6 bases; junction bases outside the gene matches: 2. This CDR3 reads CASSYSGQGKTQYF. The DNA for the CDR3 is TGTGCCAGCAGTTACTCGGGACAGGGAAAGACCCAGTACTTC.

The chain combines TRBV5-6 with TRBJ1-1; D possibly corresponds to TRBD1 (5 bases). Germline V gene data show CDR1 as SGHDT and CDR2 as YYEEEE. With 4 bases removed from V and 4 bases from J, the gap between germline ends came to 17 bases. This CDR3 has 15 amino acids. CDR3 in amino acids: CASSAQTGVGTEAFF. The CDR3 DNA is TGTGCCAGCAGCGCGCAGACGGGGGTCGGCACTGAAGCTTTCTTT. The whole variable domain, filled in from reference TRBV5-6 and TRBJ1-1, reads DAGVTQSPTHLIKTRGQQVTLRCSPKSGHDTVSWYQQALGQGPQFIFQYYEEEERQRGNFPDRFSGHQFPNYSSELNVNALLLGDSALYLCASSAQTGVGTEAFFGQGTRLTVV.

This chain's CDR3 is CASSPVQDTQGQPQHF. In nucleotides, the CDR3 is TGCGCCAGCAGCCCAGTACAGGACACGCAAGGTCAGCCCCAGCATTTT. The chain recombines TRBV4-1 with TRBJ1-5; D is possibly TRBD1 (5 bases). Trimming cost V 4 bases and J 6 bases, with 19 bases left between them. Germline-derived CDR1 and CDR2 are MGHRA and YSYEKL. The CDR3 totals 16 residues.

The rearrangement links TRBV6-1 to TRBJ1-2; 10 bases fit TRBD1. J lost 5 bases, V lost 3 bases, and 3 bases had no gene match. Looked up from germline, CDR1 is MNHNS and CDR2 is SASEGT. The CDR3 covers 14 residues. The CDR3 nucleotides are TGTGCCAGCAGTGAGCCGGGACAGGGGTATGGCTACACCTTC. Amino acids: CASSEPGQGYGYTF.

The chain recombines TRBV5-1 with TRBJ2-2, with 9 bases matching TRBD1. The J segment lost 7 bases and the V segment lost 4 bases, leaving 8 bases of the junction unmatched. CDR3 length: 15 amino acids. Per germline, CDR1 SGHRS and CDR2 YFSETQ. The chain's CDR3 is CASSQERQGGGELFF. The CDR3 DNA reads TGCGCCAGCAGCCAGGAACGACAGGGGGGCGGGGAGCTGTTTTTT. Complete variable domain (other parts from reference TRBV5-1 and TRBJ2-2): KAGVTQTPRYLIKTRGQQVTLSCSPISGHRSVSWYQQTPGQGLQFLFEYFSETQRNKGNFPGRFSGRQFSNSRSEMNVSTLELGDSALYLCASSQERQGGGELFFGEGSRLTVL.

The chain carries TRBV18 and TRBJ2-3; tentatively, D is TRBD2 (5 bases). Trimming took 1 base from V and 1 from J, leaving 6 bases between them. Germline V gene sequence: CDR1 KGHSH, CDR2 LQKENI. The CDR3 has 14 amino acids. The CDR3 DNA reads as TGTGCCAGCTCACCACGGCGGGGCACAGATACGCAGTATTTT. Translation: CASSPRRGTDTQYF.

The chain combines TRBV6-6 with TRBJ2-5; possibly TRBD1 for D (5 bases). Germline CDR1 is MNHNY and CDR2 is SVGAGI (reference sequence). The V gene lost 6 bases and the J gene lost 4 bases, with 15 bases spanning the gap. This CDR3 spans 14 amino acids. CDR3: CASRWTSLGETQYF. In DNA form, the CDR3 reads TGTGCCAGCAGATGGACAAGCCTAGGAGAGACCCAGTACTTC.

This chain uses TRBV5-1 with TRBJ2-3; a weak D match, TRBD2 (6 bases). The CDR3 has 15 residues. The germline CDR1 and CDR2 sequences are SGHRS and YFSETQ. V lost 4 bases and J lost 6, with 18 bases in between. The CDR3 DNA reads as TGCGCCAGCAGCCATCTAGGCGGGGTGTCGGATACGCAGTATTTT. Translating it yields CASSHLGGVSDTQYF. Filled out from reference TRBV5-1 and TRBJ2-3, the complete variable domain reads KAGVTQTPRYLIKTRGQQVTLSCSPISGHRSVSWYQQTPGQGLQFLFEYFSETQRNKGNFPGRFSGRQFSNSRSEMNVSTLELGDSALYLCASSHLGGVSDTQYFGPGTRLTVL.

J is TRBJ1-2 and V is TRBV19; 9 bases align to TRBD1. Trimming took 8 bases from V and 1 from J; bases not matched to a gene: 11. Germline CDR1 is LNHDA and CDR2 is SQIVND (reference sequence). The CDR3 runs 16 residues. The CDR3 sequence: CASSPGQGGGNYGYTF. The CDR3, as DNA: TGTGCCAGTTCGCCGGGACAGGGAGGTGGTAACTATGGCTACACCTTC. Looking up the rest from reference TRBV19 and TRBJ1-2 gives the full variable domain: DGGITQSPKYLFRKEGQNVTLSCEQNLNHDAMYWYRQDPGQGLRLIYYSQIVNDFQKGDIAEGYSVSREKKESFPLTVTSAQKNPTAFYLCASSPGQGGGNYGYTFGSGTRLTVV.

The chain uses TRBV19 and TRBJ1-2; 11 positions agree with TRBD1. This CDR3 region has 20 residues. CDR1 is LNHDA, CDR2 SQIVND, per germline (reference sequence). With 6 bases clipped from V and 0 bases from J, the junction kept 18 bases outside the gene matches. Written as DNA, the CDR3 is TGTGCCAGTAGCCGTGGACAGGGGGCCGCGCGCCCGAAACCTAACTATGGCTACACCTTC. Translating gives CASSRGQGAARPKPNYGYTF.

The chain joins TRBV5-8 to TRBJ1-6; 10 bases are a match to TRBD1. The CDR3 covers 14 residues. The germline gives CDR1 SGHTS, CDR2 YDEGEE. V lost 3 bases to trimming and J lost 7 bases; unmatched junction nucleotides: 1. The CDR3 loop reads CASSWDRGNSPLHF. DNA of the CDR3: TGTGCCAGCAGCTGGGACAGGGGCAATTCACCCCTCCACTTT.

Remarks on this clone: Additional DNA sequences in this sample encode the identical CDR3. The gene calls are TRBV12-3 or TRBV12-4 and TRBJ1-2; perhaps TRBD1 as D (6 bases). V was clipped by 6 bases and J by 8 bases, with 13 bases between them. This CDR3 comprises 12 residues. The CDR3 nucleotides are TGTGCCAGCAGCCCCGGACAGTACGGCTACACCTTC. Translated: CASSPGQYGYTF.

In its sample, this clone was seen once. The chain uses TRBV5-4 and TRBJ2-5; 11 bases are a match to TRBD2. J gave up 6 bases and V 4 bases, and 11 bases lay outside the gene matches. Looked up from germline, CDR1 is SGHNT and CDR2 is YYREEE (reference sequence). CDR3 length: 16 amino acids. Here the CDR3 reads CASSGELAGAGKTQYF. The CDR3 region has the DNA TGTGCCAGCAGCGGGGAACTAGCGGGGGCCGGCAAGACCCAGTACTTC.

This clone showed up just a few times. The J gene is TRBJ2-6, the V gene TRBV5-1, with a tentative D call TRBD1 (6 bases). Trimming took 0 bases from V and 5 from J, leaving 18 bases between them. CDR1 SGHRS and CDR2 YFSETQ come from the germline V gene. The CDR3 extends over 18 amino acids. Written as DNA, the CDR3 is TGCGCCAGCAGCTTGGAAGGGCAGGGGAGTTCTCGGGCCAACGTCCTGACTTTC. Translated: CASSLEGQGSSRANVLTF.

The chain employs TRBV2 and TRBJ2-4, with TRBD1 as a possible D gene (5 bases). V gave up 4 bases and J gave up 8 bases, with 15 bases separating them. In germline, CDR1 is SNHLY, CDR2 FYNNEI. This CDR3 comprises 14 residues. CDR3 residues: CASSAGRAQDIQYF. The CDR3, as DNA: TGTGCCAGCAGTGCGGGCAGGGCGCAGGACATTCAGTACTTC.

The chain carries TRBV4-2 and TRBJ1-2, with D uncertain. Trimming pared 0 bases from V and 6 bases from J, leaving 14 bases between. The CDR3 sequence is 15 residues long. Germline V gene data show CDR1 as LGHNA and CDR2 as YNFKEQ. In nucleotides, the CDR3 is TGTGCCAGCAGCCAAGAAGAGATAGGAGGACATGGCTACACCTTC. Translating gives CASSQEEIGGHGYTF.

The chain carries TRBV6-5 and TRBJ1-1; perhaps TRBD1 as D (6 bases). This CDR3 has 13 residues. Germline-derived CDR1 and CDR2 are MNHEY and SVGAGI. V gave up 5 bases and J gave up 6 bases, with 13 bases separating them. The CDR3 DNA is TGTGCCAGCAGTCATGGGACACCTTCTGAAGCTTTCTTT. Translation gives CASSHGTPSEAFF.

This clone was picked up one time. Other DNA sequences in this specimen translate into the identical CDR3. The genes are TRBV7-9 and TRBJ2-3; TRBD2 agrees at 11 bases. The length of the CDR3 is 15 residues. The germline V gene has CDR1 SEHNR and CDR2 FQNEAQ (reference sequence). J gave up 3 bases and V 3 bases, and 2 bases lay outside the gene matches. In DNA, the CDR3 is TGTGCCAGCAGCTTCCTAGCGGGGGGAACAGATACGCAGTATTTT. It codes for CASSFLAGGTDTQYF.